This entry is about one T cell receptor beta chain. Its antigen specificity is not known. No qualities accompany the bases; no much larger clone lies one base away. To prepare the library, the immunoSEQ multiplex PCR assay was applied. In most patients, genomic DNA was isolated using the Qiagen DNeasy Blood and Tissue Kit and sent frozen to Adaptive Biotechnologies for TCR sequencing. For most patients, genomic DNA was subjected to high-throughput TCR-beta CDR3 sequencing by Adaptive Biotechnologies. Per the authors' processing: TCR sequencing data were retrieved from Adaptive's ImmunoSEQ software for 15 to 20 patients, whereas a few other patients were processed with MiXCR and VDJtools. CD4 versus CD8 sorting errors were corrected by removing sequences found in both subsets at a frequency ratio below 5:1. CDR3 nucleotide sequences shared between donor and recipient were removed because their origin could not be assigned. Alloreactive clones required at least 2-fold expansion over unstimulated cells and minimum CFSE-low frequency of 0.002% (template counts) or 0.001% (read counts). Clones were considered mappable if detected in sequenced pre-transplant spleen, lymph node, or MLR CFSE-low populations of the donor or recipient. The cumulative frequency of alloreactive clones was calculated as a percentage of all sequences, weighted by copy number. TCRdb limited this immuneACCESS table to in-frame rearrangements with V and J called. A share of clones is missing; checked studies link under half to unresolved V genes, and the rest is unexplained. The D gene and trimming were derived from the DNA, and the V and J assignments and clone size from that table. The table for this sample lists 90,000 to 130,000 clones; roughly 92% of them were counted only once. The ten largest clones add up to about 0.25% of the sample.

The sample belongs to a study of graft-versus-host responses after intestinal transplantation (dated by TCRdb to the early 2020s). About the study as a whole: Recipients received multivisceral, liver-intestinal, or isolated intestinal transplants. Every recipient was given anti-thymocyte globulin induction, followed by approximately 3 years of maintenance tacrolimus and steroids. After intestinal transplantation, graft-versus-host and host-versus-graft alloreactive T cell clones in the graft, circulation and bone marrow were tracked using bulk TCR-beta CDR3 sequencing. To identify alloreactive clones, pre-transplant mixed lymphocyte reaction products were sequenced and compared with unstimulated pre-transplant donor and recipient T cells. The cohort enrolled about two dozen intestinal transplant recipients, one of whom was a retransplant, and a few patients without pretransplant specimens were excluded. Donor T cell macrochimerism was defined as a peak of at least 4% donor T cells among recipient peripheral blood mononuclear cells. Rather than being sequenced by the commercial service, samples from a few later patients were sequenced in-house on an Illumina MiSeq and processed with MiXCR. The study at large found these results: GvH clones were detected in recipient bone marrow, and some appeared earlier in ileal mucosa or blood, consistent with an intestinal mucosal origin. The relatively low number and heterogeneity of intestinal transplant patients limited the conclusions. In patients with donor T cell macrochimerism, the allografts had high GvH to HvG T cell clonal ratios. Early after transplant, peak levels of circulating GvH clones were associated with declines in HvG clones.

This specimen's time point label, per the study, means: cells obtained before transplantation from donor or recipient. CD3+CD4+ and CD3+CD8+ populations were FACS-sorted from unstimulated pre-transplant donor and recipient cells taken from spleen or lymph nodes. The specimen comprised unstimulated CD4+ T cells sorted from spleen or lymph node cells, sampled before transplant. The receptor's source is a human donor who was the organ donor for an intestinal transplant.

This receptor carries the CDR3 CASRGTTSGRDEQFF. The DNA reads as follows: TGCGCCAGCAGAGGCACGACTAGCGGGAGGGATGAGCAGTTCTTC. The rearranged segments are TRBV4-1 and TRBJ2-1, with TRBD2 matching 14 junction bases. CDR1 and CDR2 are read off the germline V gene as MGHRA and YSYEKL. Trimming accounts for 6 bases at V and 8 bases at J, while the number of junction bases matched to no gene is 6. The CDR3 numbers 15 residues from cysteine through phenylalanine. Just the 45-base CDR3 DNA is kept, in frame starting at base 1.